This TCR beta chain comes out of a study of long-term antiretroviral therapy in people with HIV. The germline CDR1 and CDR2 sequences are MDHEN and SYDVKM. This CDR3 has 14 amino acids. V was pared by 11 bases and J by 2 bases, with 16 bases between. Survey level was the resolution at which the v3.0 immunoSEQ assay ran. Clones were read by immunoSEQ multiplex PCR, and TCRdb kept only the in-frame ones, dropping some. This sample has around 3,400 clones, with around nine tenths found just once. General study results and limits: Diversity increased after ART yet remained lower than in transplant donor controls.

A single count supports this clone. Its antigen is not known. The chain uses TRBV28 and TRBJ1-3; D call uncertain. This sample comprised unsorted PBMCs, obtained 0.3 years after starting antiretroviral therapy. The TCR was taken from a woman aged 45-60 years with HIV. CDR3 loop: CAVHADLAGNTIYF. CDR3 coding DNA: TGTGCCGTCCATGCGGACCTGGCTGGAAACACCATATATTTT.